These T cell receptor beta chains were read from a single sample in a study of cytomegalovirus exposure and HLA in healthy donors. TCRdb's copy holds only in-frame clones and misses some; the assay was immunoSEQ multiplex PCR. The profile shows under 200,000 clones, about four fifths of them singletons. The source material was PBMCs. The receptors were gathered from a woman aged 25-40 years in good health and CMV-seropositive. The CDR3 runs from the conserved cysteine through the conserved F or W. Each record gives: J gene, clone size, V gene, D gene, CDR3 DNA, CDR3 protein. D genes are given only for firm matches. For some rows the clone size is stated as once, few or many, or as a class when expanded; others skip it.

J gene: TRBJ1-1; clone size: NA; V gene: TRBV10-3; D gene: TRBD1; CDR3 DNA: TGTGCCATCAGGGACAGGTTCATGAACACTGAAGCTTTCTTT; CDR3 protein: CAIRDRFMNTEAFF
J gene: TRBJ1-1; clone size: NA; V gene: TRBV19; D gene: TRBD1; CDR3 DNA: TGTGCCAGTAGAGATCCTACCACGGGACAGGGTACTGAAGCTTTCTTT; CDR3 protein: CASRDPTTGQGTEAFF
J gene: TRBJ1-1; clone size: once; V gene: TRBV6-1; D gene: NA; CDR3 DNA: TGTGCCATCGCCGACAGGCGGAACACTGAAGCTTTCTTT; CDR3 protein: CAIADRRNTEAFF
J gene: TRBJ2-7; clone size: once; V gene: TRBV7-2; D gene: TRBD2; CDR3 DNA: TGTGCCAGCAGCTTAGAGCGGGGGCCCTACGAGCGGTACTTC; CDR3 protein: CASSLERGPYERYF
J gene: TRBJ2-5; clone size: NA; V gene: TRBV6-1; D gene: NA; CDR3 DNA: TGTGCCAGCAGCCCAGGCAGGAATTCAGTGCAGTACTTC; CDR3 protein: CASSPGRNSVQYF
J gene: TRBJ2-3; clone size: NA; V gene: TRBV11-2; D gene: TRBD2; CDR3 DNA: TGTGCCAGCAGCCTAACTAGCGGGAGAACAGATACGCAGTATTTT; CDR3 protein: CASSLTSGRTDTQYF
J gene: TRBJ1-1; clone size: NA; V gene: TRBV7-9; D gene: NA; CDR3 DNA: TGTGCCAGCAGTTTCGATCGAGGGGCTTTCTTT; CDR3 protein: CASSFDRGAFF
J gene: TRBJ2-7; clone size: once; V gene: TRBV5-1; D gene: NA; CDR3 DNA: TGCGCCAGCAGCCCCCTGGGGAGCTCCTACGAGCAGTACTTC; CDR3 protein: CASSPLGSSYEQYF
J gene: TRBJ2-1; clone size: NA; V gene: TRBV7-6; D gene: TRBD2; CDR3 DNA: TGTGCCAGCACCCTGGGGCGGGGGGGCATCTACAATGAGCAGTTCTTC; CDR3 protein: CASTLGRGGIYNEQFF
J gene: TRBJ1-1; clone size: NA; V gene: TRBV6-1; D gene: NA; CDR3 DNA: TGTGCCAGCAGGAATCTGCGGGGCGCTGAAGCTTTCTTT; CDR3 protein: CASRNLRGAEAFF
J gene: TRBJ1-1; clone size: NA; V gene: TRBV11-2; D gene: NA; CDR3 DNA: TGTGCCAGCAGCTTAGAACCAGGGGACACTGAAGCTTTCTTT; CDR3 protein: CASSLEPGDTEAFF
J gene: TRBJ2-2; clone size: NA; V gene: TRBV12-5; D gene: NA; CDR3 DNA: TGTGCTAGTGGTTTGTGGGCGGGGTCAACCGGGGAGCTGTTTTTT; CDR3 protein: CASGLWAGSTGELFF
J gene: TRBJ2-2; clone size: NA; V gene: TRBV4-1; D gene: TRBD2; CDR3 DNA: TGCGCCAGCAGCCCCACTGCGGGGGTTAACACCGGGGAGCTGTTTTTT; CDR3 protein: CASSPTAGVNTGELFF
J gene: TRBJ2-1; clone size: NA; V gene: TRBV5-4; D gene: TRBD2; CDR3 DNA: TGTGCCAGCACACACAGCGGGGTCTACAATGAGCAGTTCTTC; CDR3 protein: CASTHSGVYNEQFF
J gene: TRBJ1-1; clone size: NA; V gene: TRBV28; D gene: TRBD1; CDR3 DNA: TGTGCCAGCAGTTTACCCGGGACAGGGTGGGGGGAAGCTTTCTTT; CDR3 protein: CASSLPGTGWGEAFF
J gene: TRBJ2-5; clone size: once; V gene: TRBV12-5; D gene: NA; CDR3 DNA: TGTGCTAGTGGTTTGGGCAGGGGTGATGAGACCCAGTACTTC; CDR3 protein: CASGLGRGDETQYF
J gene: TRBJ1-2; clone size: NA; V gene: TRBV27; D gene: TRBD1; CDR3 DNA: TGTGCCAGCAGGCCTCGGACAGGAGGGAGGCGTATCTATGGCTACACCTTC; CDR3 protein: CASRPRTGGRRIYGYTF
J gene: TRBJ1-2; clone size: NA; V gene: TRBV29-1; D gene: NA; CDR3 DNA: TGCAGCGTTTCGCCAGGGGAAGGCTACACCTTC; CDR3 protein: CSVSPGEGYTF
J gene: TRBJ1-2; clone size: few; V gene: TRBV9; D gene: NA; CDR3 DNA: TGTGCCAGCAGCGTCGACACAGGGTTTGGCTACACCTTC; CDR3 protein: CASSVDTGFGYTF
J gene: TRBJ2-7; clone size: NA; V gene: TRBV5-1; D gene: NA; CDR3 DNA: TGCGCCAGCAGCTTGGTGCCGGACATCAACTACGAGCAGTACTTC; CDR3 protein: CASSLVPDINYEQYF
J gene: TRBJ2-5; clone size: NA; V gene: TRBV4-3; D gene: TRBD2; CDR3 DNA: TGCGCCAGCAGCCAAGGGGGTGTGGGAGCGGGGGGAGCACAAGAGACCCAGTACTTC; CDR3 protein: CASSQGGVGAGGAQETQYF
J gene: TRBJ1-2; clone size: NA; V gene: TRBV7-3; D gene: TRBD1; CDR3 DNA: TGTGCCAGCAGCCGGGACAGGGGAGGAGGCTACACCTTC; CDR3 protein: CASSRDRGGGYTF
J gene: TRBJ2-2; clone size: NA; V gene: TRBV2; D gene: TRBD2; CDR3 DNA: TGTGCCAGCAGGGCGGGAGGGAGATCCGGGGAGCTGTTTTTT; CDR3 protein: CASRAGGRSGELFF
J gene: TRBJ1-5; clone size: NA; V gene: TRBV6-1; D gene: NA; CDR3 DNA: TGTGCCAGCAGTGTATCAGGGGATCGCAATCAGCCCCAGCATTTT; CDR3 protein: CASSVSGDRNQPQHF
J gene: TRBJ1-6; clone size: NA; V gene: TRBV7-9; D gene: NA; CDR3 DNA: TGTGCCAGCAGCTTAGATTTAGGACAGTTGTGGGATTCACCCCTCCACTTT; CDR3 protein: CASSLDLGQLWDSPLHF
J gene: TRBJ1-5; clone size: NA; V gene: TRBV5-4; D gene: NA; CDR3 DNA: TGTGCCAGCAGCTTTTACGCGGATTTGGGCAATCAGCCCCAGCATTTT; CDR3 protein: CASSFYADLGNQPQHF
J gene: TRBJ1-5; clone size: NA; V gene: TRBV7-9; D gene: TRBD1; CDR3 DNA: TGTGCCAGCAGCTCTGGGACAGATCCCCGGCCCCAGCATTTT; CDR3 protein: CASSSGTDPRPQHF
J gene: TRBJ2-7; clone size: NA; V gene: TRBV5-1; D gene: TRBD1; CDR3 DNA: TGCGCCAGCAGCTCAGGGGGTATCTACGAGCAGTACTTC; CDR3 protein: CASSSGGIYEQYF
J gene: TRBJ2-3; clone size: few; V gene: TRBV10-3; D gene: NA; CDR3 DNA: TGTGCCATTCAGGCCCAGGGGATCAGCACAGATACGCAGTATTTT; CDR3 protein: CAIQAQGISTDTQYF
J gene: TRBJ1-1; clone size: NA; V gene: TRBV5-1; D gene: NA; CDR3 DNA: TGCGCCAGCAGCCGGGAAACCCCTACAGGGACCAGGAACACTAAAGCTTTCTTT; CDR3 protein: CASSRETPTGTRNTKAFF
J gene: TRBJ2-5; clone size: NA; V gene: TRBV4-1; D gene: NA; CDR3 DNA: TGCGCCAGCAGCCGACTGGACTCGACGTATGGAGAGACCCAGTACTTC; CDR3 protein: CASSRLDSTYGETQYF
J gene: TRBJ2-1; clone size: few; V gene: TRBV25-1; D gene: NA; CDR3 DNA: TGTGCCAGCTGGGGGCTCCGTTACAATGAGCAGTTCTTC; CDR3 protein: CASWGLRYNEQFF
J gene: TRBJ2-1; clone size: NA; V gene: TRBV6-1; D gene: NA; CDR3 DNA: TGTGCCAGCAGTGAAGCCTTCGGACACACCTCCTACAATGAGCAGTTCTTC; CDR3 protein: CASSEAFGHTSYNEQFF
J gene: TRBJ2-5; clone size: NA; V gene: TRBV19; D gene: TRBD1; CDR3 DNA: TGTGCCAGTAGTATTGGGACAGGGGGGCGAAACCAAGAGACCCAGTACTTC; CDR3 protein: CASSIGTGGRNQETQYF
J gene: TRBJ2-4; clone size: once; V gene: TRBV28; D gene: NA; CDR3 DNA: TGTGCCAGTCACCCAGGGTCCATGAGAAACATTCAGTACTTC; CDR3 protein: CASHPGSMRNIQYF
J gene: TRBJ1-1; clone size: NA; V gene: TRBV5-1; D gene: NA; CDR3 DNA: TGCGCCAGCAGCCAGCTTCAGGCTACTGAAGCTTTCTTT; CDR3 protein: CASSQLQATEAFF
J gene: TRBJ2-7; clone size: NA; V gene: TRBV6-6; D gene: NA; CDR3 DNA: TGTGCCAGCAGTTATAACACCCTCTCCTACGAGCAGTACTTC; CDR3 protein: CASSYNTLSYEQYF
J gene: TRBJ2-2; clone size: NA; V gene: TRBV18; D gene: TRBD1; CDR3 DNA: TGTGCCAGCTCACCCAGCCGACAGGGGGCGCGAGGGACCGGGGAGCTGTTTTTT; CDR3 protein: CASSPSRQGARGTGELFF
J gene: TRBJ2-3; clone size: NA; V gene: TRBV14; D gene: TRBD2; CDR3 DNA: TGTGCCAGCACCTCCGGGGGGAGGGCCATCCCAGATACGCAGTATTTT; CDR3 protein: CASTSGGRAIPDTQYF
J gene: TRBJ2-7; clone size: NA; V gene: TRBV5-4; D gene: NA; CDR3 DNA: TGTGCCAGCAGCTTGGGGGACTCCCGCCCGCGCTACGAGCAGTACTTC; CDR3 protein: CASSLGDSRPRYEQYF
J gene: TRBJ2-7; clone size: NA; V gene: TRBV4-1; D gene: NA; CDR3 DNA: TGCGCCAGCAGCTGGACAGTCCGGGATGAGCAGTACTTC; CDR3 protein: CASSWTVRDEQYF
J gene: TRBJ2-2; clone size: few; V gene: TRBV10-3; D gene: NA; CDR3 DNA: TGTGCCATCAGTGAGTCACAGGGTATTGTCGGGGAGCTGTTTTTT; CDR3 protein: CAISESQGIVGELFF
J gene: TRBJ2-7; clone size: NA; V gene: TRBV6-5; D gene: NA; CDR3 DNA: TGTGCCAGCAAAACAGTCTTTTCTTCCTACGAGCAGTACTTC; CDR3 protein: CASKTVFSSYEQYF
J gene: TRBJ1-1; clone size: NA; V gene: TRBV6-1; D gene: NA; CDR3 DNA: TGTGCCAGCAGTGAAGTAACTGGAGCTTTCTTT; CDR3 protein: CASSEVTGAFF
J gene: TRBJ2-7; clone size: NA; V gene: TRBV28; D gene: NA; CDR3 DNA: TGTGCCAGCAGTTTCCTCTTCTACGAGCAGTACTTC; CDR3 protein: CASSFLFYEQYF
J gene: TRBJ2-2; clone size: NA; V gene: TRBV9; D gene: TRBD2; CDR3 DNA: TGTGCCAGCAGCGTAGCACTAGCGGCCAACACCGGGGAGCTGTTTTTT; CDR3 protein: CASSVALAANTGELFF
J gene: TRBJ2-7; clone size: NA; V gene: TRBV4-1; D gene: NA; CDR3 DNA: TGCGCCAGCAGCCAAGATCGAATGACAGCCTACGAGCAGTACTTC; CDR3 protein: CASSQDRMTAYEQYF
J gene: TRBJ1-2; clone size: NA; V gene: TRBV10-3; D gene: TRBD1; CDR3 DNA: TGTGCCATCAGTGAGAGGACAGGATCGAGAAACTATGGCTACACCTTC; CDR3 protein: CAISERTGSRNYGYTF
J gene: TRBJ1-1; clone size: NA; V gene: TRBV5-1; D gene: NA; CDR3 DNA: TGCGCCAGCAGCCGAAAACTTGACACAACGAACACTGAAGCTTTCTTT; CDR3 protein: CASSRKLDTTNTEAFF
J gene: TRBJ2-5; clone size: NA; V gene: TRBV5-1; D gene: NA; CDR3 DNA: TGCGCCAGCACCAACCCTGGGGGGGAGACCCAGTACTTC; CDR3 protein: CASTNPGGETQYF
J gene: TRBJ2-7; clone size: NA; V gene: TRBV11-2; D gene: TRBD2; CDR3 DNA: TGTGCCAGCAGCCGGGAGTCGGGGGGGGCCTACGAGCAGTACTTC; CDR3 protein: CASSRESGGAYEQYF
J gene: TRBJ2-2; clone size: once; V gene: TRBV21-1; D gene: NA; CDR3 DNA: TGTGCCAGCAGCAGAACTAGCGGGAGGAGGGCGAACACCGGGGAGCTGTTTTTT; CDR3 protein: CASSRTSGRRANTGELFF
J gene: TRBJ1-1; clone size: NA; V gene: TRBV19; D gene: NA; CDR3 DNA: TGTGCCAGTAGTATCGCCCTCAGGGCCCTGGGGGCTTTCTTT; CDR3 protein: CASSIALRALGAFF
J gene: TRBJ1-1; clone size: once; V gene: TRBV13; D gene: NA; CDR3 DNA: TGTGCCGGCAGCTTAGGTATGAACACTGAAGCTTTCTTT; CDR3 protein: CAGSLGMNTEAFF
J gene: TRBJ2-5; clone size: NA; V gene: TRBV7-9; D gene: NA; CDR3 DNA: TGTGCCAGCAGCTCCACGGGGGTAAGAGAGACCCAGTACTTC; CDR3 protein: CASSSTGVRETQYF